The entry below gives a single T cell receptor (beta chain) sequence along with its context. This record comes from a study of blood T cell repertoires in COVID-19. About the research overall: Spain, Italy and the United States supplied samples that represented acute and convalescent COVID-19.

Germline V gene lookup returns CDR1 MNHEY and CDR2 SVGAGI. This CDR3 has 15 amino acids. Deletions cut 0 bases from V and 9 bases from J, with 18 bases between. The method was immunoSEQ multiplex PCR; TCRdb's version includes in-frame clones alone and lacks a portion of them. Of about 65,000 clones in the sample, around four fifths are singletons; the top ten hold about 41%. This sequence originates from a human donor in a cohort sampled during active COVID-19. The chain has TRBV6-5 and TRBJ2-7, with D possibly being TRBD1 (5 bases). Sequences were obtained from peripheral blood. CDR3 sequence (DNA): TGTGCCAGCAGTTACTCGCGATCGACTTTTAGGGGGCAGTACTTC. Residues: CASSYSRSTFRGQYF.